This T cell receptor beta chain is from a study of blood T cell repertoires in COVID-19. About the study: COVID-19 samples collected from the United States, Italy and Spain covered acute and convalescent phases.

This clone was seen more than once but under ten times. The germline gives CDR1 LNHDA, CDR2 SQIVND (reference sequence). This CDR3 is built from 15 residues. Trimming left V 5 bases short and J 3 bases short, with 11 bases between. Assay used: immunoSEQ multiplex PCR; TCRdb lists only in-frame clones, some missing. The data hold under 170,000 clones, with roughly 80% observed a single time. The sample taken for sequencing was peripheral blood. The TCR sequence derives from a man between 65 and 85 years old with acute or convalescent COVID-19. The chain links TRBV19 to TRBJ2-6, with a tentative D call TRBD1 (5 bases). CDR3 amino acids: CASSFQGSGANVLTF. In nucleotides, the CDR3 is TGTGCCAGTAGTTTCCAGGGTAGTGGGGCCAACGTCCTGACTTTC. The full variable domain, its missing parts supplied by reference TRBV19 and TRBJ2-6, is DGGITQSPKYLFRKEGQNVTLSCEQNLNHDAMYWYRQDPGQGLRLIYYSQIVNDFQKGDIAEGYSVSREKKESFPLTVTSAQKNPTAFYLCASSFQGSGANVLTFGAGSRLTVL.